This T cell receptor beta chain was documented in a study of naive and memory T cell subsets. The V end was cut by 5 bases, the J end by 2 bases, with 15 bases between. The CDR3 spans 15 residues. The germline CDR1 and CDR2 sequences are SEHNR and FQNEAQ (reference sequence). Study-level points and caveats: Especially in CD8 cells, naive repertoires contained a few larger clonotypes, possibly CD45RA-re-expressing memory cells.

Both TRBC1 and TRBC2 were covered by a beta constant-region primer of two equimolar oligonucleotides. The ligated cDNA underwent four PCR rounds using SP2 and nested alpha and beta constant-region primers. TCRdb fed the UMI-ligation and nested PCR reads into MiXCR, producing one record per CDR3 protein. Of tens of thousands of distinct CDR3 sequences in the sample, approximately 10% were seen once. This clonotype turned up a few times. The target antigen is unknown. The sequenced sample was naive CD4+ T cells from blood. The origin of this receptor is a human donor in good health. This sequence joins TRBV7-9 and TRBJ2-5; possible D gene TRBD2, 5 bases. The CDR3: CASSPGYTRQETQYF. CDR3 coding DNA: TGTGCCAGCAGCCCGGGATACACAAGGCAAGAGACCCAGTACTTC. The variable domain in full, with the rest retrieved from reference TRBV7-9 and TRBJ2-5, is DTGVSQNPRHKITKRGQNVTFRCDPISEHNRLYWYRQTLGQGPEFLTYFQNEAQLEKSRLLSDRFSAERPKGSFSTLEIQRTEQGDSAMYLCASSPGYTRQETQYFGPGTRLLVL.